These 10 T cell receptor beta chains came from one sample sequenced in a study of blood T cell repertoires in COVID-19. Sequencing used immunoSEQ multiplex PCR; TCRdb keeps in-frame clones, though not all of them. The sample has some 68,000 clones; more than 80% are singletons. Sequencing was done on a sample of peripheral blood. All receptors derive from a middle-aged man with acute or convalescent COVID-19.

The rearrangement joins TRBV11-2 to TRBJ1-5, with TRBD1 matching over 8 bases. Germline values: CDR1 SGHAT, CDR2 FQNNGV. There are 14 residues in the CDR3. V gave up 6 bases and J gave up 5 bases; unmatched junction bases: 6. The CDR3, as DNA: TGTGCCAGCAGTTTCCAGGGGGCGGATCAGCCCCAGCATTTT. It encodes CASSFQGADQPQHF.

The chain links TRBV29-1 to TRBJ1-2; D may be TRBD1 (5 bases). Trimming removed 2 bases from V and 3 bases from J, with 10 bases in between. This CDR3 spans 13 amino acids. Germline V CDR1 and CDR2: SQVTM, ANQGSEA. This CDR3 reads CSVEQGPDYGYTF. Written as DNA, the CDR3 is TGCAGCGTTGAACAGGGCCCCGACTATGGCTACACCTTC.

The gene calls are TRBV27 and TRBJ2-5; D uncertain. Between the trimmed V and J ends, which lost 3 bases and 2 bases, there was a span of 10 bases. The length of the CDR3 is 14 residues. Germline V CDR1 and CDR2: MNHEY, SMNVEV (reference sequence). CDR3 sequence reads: CASSLVGAQETQYF. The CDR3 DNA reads TGTGCCAGCAGTTTGGTTGGAGCACAAGAGACCCAGTACTTC.

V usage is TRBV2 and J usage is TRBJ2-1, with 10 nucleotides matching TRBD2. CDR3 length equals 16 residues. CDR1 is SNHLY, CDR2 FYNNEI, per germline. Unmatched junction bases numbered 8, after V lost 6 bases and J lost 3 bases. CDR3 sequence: CASRARTSGYYNEQFF. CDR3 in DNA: TGTGCCAGCAGGGCCCGGACTAGCGGTTACTACAATGAGCAGTTCTTC. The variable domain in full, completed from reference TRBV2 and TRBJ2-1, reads EPEVTQTPSHQVTQMGQEVILRCVPISNHLYFYWYRQILGQKVEFLVSFYNNEISEKSEIFDDQFSVERPDGSNFTLKIRSTKLEDSAMYFCASRARTSGYYNEQFFGPGTRLTVL.

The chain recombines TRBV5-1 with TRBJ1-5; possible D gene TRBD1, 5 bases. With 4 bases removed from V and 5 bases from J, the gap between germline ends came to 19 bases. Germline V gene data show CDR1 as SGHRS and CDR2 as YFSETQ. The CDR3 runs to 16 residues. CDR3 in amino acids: CASSEEPGLADQPQHF. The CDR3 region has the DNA TGCGCCAGCAGCGAGGAACCGGGACTGGCCGATCAGCCCCAGCATTTT.

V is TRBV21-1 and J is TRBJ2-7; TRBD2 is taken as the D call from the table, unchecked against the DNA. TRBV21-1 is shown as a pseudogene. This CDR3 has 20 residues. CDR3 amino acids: CASSKERRPGLAGSTYEQYF. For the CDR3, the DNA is TGTGCCAGCAGCAAAGAGAGACGGCCGGGACTAGCGGGAAGTACCTACGAGCAGTACTTC.

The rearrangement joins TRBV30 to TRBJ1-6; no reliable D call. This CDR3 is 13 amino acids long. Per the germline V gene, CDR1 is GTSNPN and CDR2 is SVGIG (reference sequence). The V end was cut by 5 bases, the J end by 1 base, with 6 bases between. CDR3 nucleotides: TGTGCCTGGGCGAATTCCTATAATTCACCCCTCCACTTT. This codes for CAWANSYNSPLHF.

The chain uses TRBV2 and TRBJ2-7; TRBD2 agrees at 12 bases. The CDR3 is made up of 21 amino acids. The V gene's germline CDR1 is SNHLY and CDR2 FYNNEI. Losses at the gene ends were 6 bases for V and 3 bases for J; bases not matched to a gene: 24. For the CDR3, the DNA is TGTGCCAGCAGCACCACCAGGACTAGCGGGGTGTCCCTCCCTTACTACTACGAGCAGTACGTC. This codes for CASSTTRTSGVSLPYYYEQYV.

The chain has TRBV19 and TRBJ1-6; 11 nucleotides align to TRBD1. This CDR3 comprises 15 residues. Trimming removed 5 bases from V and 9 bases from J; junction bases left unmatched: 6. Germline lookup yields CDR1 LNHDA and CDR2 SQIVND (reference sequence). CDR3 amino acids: CASSPTGTGGSPLHF. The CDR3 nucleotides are TGTGCCAGTAGTCCAACCGGGACAGGGGGTTCACCCCTCCACTTT.

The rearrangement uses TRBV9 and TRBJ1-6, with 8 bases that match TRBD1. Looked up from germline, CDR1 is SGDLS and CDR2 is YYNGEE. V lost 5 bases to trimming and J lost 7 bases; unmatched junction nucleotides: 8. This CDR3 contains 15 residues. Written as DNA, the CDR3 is TGTGCCAGCAGGAAGGGACAGGTAGACAATTCACCCCTCCACTTT. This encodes CASRKGQVDNSPLHF.